The 2 T cell receptor beta chains presented below share a single source sample, sequenced in a study of T cell responses to AZD1222 COVID-19 vaccine (dated by TCRdb to the early 2020s). The library was built by means of the immunoSEQ multiplex PCR assay. The clones in this table, taken by TCRdb from immuneACCESS, are in-frame only. Not every clone is retained; where verified, under half of the shortfall comes from an unresolved V gene, and the cause of the rest is unknown. This sample lists 100,000 or so clones; roughly 90% were detected once. 1% to 1.5% of the sample belongs to the ten largest clones. According to the study, the label for this sample's time point signals: baseline before first vaccination. The specimen comprised peripheral blood, sampled on day 0 of AZD1222 vaccination. The origin of the receptors is an adult in good health.

The chain is built from TRBV10-3 and TRBJ2-2; a possible D gene is TRBD2 (5 bases). The CDR3 contains 17 residues. V gave up 7 bases and J gave up 2 bases, with 20 bases separating them. CDR1 and CDR2 (germline): ENHRY, SYGVKD. DNA for the CDR3: TGTGCCATCACTGGAGACTACCAAGATACTAACACCGGGGAGCTGTTTTTT. Amino acid sequence: CAITGDYQDTNTGELFF.

The gene calls are TRBV28 and TRBJ2-5, with TRBD2 as a possible D gene (6 bases). V gave up 3 bases and J gave up 4 bases, with 12 bases separating them. Germline assignment: CDR1 MDHEN and CDR2 SYDVKM. The CDR3 covers 14 residues. The CDR3 loop is CASSFGGMGETQYF. In nucleotides, the CDR3 is TGTGCCAGCAGTTTCGGCGGGATGGGAGAGACCCAGTACTTC.